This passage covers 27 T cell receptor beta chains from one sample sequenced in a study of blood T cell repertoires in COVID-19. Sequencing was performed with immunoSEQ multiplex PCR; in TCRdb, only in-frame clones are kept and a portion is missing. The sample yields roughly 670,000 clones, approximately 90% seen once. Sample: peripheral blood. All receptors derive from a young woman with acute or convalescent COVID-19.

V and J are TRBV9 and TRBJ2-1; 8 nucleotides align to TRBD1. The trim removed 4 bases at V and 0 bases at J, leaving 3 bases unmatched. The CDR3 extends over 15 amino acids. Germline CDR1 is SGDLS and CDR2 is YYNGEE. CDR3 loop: CASSSGGSSYNEQFF. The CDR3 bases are TGTGCCAGCAGCTCAGGGGGCTCCTCCTACAATGAGCAGTTCTTC.

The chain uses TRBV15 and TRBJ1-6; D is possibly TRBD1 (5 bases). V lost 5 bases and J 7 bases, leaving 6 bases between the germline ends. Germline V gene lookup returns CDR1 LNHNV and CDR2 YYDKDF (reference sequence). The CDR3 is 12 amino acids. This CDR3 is CATSHRNSPLHF. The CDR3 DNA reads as TGTGCCACCAGCCACAGGAATTCACCCCTCCACTTT.

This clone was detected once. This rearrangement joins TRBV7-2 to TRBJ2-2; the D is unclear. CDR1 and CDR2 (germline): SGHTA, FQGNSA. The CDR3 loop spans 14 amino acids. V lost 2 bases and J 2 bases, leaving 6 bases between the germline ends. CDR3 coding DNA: TGTGCCAGCAGCTTAAAAGCTAACACCGGGGAGCTGTTTTTT. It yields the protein CASSLKANTGELFF.

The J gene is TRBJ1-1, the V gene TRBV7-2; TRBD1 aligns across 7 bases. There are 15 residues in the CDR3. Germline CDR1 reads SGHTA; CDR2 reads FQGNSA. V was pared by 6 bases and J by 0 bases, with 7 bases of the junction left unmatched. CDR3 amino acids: CASRPQTGMNTEAFF. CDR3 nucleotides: TGTGCCAGCAGACCCCAGACAGGGATGAACACTGAAGCTTTCTTT. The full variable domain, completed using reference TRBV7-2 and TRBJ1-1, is GAGVSQSPSNKVTEKGKDVELRCDPISGHTALYWYRQSLGQGLEFLIYFQGNSAPDKSGLPSDRFSAERTGGSVSTLTIQRTQQEDSAVYLCASRPQTGMNTEAFFGQGTRLTVV.

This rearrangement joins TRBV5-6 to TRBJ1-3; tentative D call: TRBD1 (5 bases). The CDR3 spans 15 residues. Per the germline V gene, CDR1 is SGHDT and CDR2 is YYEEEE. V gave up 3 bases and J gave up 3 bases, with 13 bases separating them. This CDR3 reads CASSSIGGRGNTIYF. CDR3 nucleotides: TGTGCCAGCAGCTCAATCGGGGGTCGTGGAAACACCATATATTTT.

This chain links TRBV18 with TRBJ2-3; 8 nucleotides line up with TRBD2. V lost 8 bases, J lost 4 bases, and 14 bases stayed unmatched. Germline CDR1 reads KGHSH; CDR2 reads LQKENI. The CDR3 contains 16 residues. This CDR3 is CASPPFAAGGADTQYF. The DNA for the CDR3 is TGTGCCAGCCCCCCATTCGCGGCGGGGGGCGCAGATACGCAGTATTTT.

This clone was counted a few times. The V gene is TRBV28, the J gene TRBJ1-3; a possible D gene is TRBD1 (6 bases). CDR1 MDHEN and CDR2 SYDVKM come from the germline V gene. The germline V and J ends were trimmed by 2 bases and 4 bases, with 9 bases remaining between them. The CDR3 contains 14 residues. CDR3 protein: CASSLPTGGNTIYF. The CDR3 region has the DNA TGTGCCAGCAGTTTACCAACAGGGGGAAACACCATATATTTT.

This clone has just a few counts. CDR3 sequence reads: CASSPSPGHNNEQFF. CDR3 in DNA: TGTGCCAGCAGCCCGTCCCCGGGACACAACAATGAGCAGTTCTTC. The chain employs TRBV6-4 and TRBJ2-1, with D possibly being TRBD1 (6 bases). V was pared by 6 bases and J by 5 bases, with 17 bases between. The CDR3 sequence is 15 residues long. CDR1 is MRHNA and CDR2 is SNTAGT in the germline V gene.

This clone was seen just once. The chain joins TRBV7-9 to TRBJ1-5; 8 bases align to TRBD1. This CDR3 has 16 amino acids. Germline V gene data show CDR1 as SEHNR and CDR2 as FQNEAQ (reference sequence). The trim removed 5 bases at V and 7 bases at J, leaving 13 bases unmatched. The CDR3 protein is CASSPVGQGLEQPQHF. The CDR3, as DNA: TGTGCCAGCAGCCCAGTTGGACAGGGATTAGAGCAGCCCCAGCATTTT.

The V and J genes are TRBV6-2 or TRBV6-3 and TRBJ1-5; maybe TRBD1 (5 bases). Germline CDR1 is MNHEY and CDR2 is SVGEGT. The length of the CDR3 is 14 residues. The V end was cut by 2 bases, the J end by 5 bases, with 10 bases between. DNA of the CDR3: TGTGCCAGCAGTTACCTCCAGGGCTATCAGCCCCAGCATTTT. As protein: CASSYLQGYQPQHF.

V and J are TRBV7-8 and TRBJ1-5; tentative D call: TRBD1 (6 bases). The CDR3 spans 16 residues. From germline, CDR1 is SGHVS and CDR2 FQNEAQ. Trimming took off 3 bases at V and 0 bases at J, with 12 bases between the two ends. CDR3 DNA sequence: TGTGCCAGCAGCTTCTGGACAGAAGATAGCAATCAGCCCCAGCATTTT. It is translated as CASSFWTEDSNQPQHF.

The CDR3 nucleotides are TGCAGCGTTGGCCCCTCCGGGACAAGGGGATTCTATGGCTACACCTTC. This gives the protein CSVGPSGTRGFYGYTF. This chain uses TRBV29-1 with TRBJ1-2; D possibly corresponds to TRBD1 (6 bases). The germline CDR1 and CDR2 sequences are SQVTM and ANQGSEA. V was pared by 4 bases and J by 4 bases, with 22 bases between. The CDR3 runs to 16 residues.

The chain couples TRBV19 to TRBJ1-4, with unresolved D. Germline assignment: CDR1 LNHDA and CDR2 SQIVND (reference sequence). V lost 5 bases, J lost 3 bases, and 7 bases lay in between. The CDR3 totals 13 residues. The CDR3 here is CASSLAANEKLFF. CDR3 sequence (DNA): TGTGCCAGTAGTCTGGCGGCTAATGAAAAACTGTTTTTT.

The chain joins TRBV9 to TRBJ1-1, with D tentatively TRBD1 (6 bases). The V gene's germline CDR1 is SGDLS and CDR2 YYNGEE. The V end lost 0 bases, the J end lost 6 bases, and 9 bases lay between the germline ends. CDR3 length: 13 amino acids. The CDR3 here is CASSVGEGAEAFF. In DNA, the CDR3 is TGTGCCAGCAGCGTAGGGGAGGGGGCTGAAGCTTTCTTT.

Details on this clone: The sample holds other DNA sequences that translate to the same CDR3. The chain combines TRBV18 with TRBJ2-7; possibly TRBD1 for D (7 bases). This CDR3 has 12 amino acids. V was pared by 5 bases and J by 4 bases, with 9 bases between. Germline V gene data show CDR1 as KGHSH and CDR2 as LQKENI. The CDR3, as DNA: TGTGCCAGCTCAGCAGGGGGGTACGAGCAGTACTTC. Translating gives CASSAGGYEQYF.

DNA of the CDR3: TGCGCCAGCAGCCCCCGCGGGGGGGAGAGGTTGGGGGAAAGCAATCAGCCCCAGCATTTT. This codes for CASSPRGGERLGESNQPQHF. The chain carries TRBV4-1 and TRBJ1-5, with D possibly matching TRBD1 (5 bases). The V gene's germline CDR1 is MGHRA and CDR2 YSYEKL. The germline V and J ends were trimmed by 4 bases and 1 base, with 26 bases remaining between them. There are 20 residues in the CDR3.

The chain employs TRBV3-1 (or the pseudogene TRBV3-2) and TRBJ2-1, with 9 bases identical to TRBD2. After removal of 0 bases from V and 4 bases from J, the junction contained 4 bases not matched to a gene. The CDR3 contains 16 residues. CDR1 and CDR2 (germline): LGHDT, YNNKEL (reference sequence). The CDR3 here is CASSQDKTSGYNEQFF. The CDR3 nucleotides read TGTGCCAGCAGCCAAGATAAAACTAGCGGGTACAATGAGCAGTTCTTC.

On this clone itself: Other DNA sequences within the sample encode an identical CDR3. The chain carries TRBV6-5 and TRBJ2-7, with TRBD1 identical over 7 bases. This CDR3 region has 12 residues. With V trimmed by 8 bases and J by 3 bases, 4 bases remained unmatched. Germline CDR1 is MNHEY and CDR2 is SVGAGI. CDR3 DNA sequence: TGTGCCAGCGTACGACAGGGCTACGAGCAGTACTTC. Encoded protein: CASVRQGYEQYF.

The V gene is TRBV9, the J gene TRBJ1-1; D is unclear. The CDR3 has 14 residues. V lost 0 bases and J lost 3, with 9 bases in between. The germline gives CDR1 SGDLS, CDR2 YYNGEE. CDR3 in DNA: TGTGCCAGCAGCGTAGAAGGTCGGGACACTGAAGCTTTCTTT. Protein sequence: CASSVEGRDTEAFF. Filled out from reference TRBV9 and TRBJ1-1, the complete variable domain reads DSGVTQTPKHLITATGQRVTLRCSPRSGDLSVYWYQQSLDQGLQFLIQYYNGEERAKGNILERFSAQQFPDLHSELNLSSLELGDSALYFCASSVEGRDTEAFFGQGTRLTVV.

The CDR3 DNA reads as TGTGCCATCAGACTCGTCACAGATACGCAGTATTTT. Amino acid sequence: CAIRLVTDTQYF. The chain combines TRBV12-3 or TRBV12-4 with TRBJ2-3; no definite D call. The CDR3 length is 12 residues. Trimming stripped 10 bases from V and 2 bases from J, with 10 bases between.

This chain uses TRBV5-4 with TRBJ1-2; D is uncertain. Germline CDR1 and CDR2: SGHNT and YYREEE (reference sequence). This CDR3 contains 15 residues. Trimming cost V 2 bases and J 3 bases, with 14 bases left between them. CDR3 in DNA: TGTGCCAGCAGCTTATCGGGTTCAAGCCACTATGGCTACACCTTC. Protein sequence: CASSLSGSSHYGYTF.

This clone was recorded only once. CDR3 in DNA: TGTGCCAGCAGCTTCCTCCATACTAGCGGGGGGCACAATGAGCAGTTCTTC. Translated, it gives CASSFLHTSGGHNEQFF. The chain joins TRBV5-6 to TRBJ2-1, with TRBD2 identical over 12 bases. Germline lookup yields CDR1 SGHDT and CDR2 YYEEEE. With 2 bases clipped from V and 5 bases from J, the junction kept 8 bases outside the gene matches. This CDR3 region has 17 residues.

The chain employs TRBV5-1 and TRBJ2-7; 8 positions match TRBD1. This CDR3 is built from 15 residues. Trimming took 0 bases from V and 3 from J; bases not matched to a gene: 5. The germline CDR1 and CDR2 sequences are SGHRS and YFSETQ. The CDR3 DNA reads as TGCGCCAGCAGCTTGGTGTCTGGACAGGGCTACGAGCAGTACTTC. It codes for CASSLVSGQGYEQYF. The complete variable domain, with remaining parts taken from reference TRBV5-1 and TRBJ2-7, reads KAGVTQTPRYLIKTRGQQVTLSCSPISGHRSVSWYQQTPGQGLQFLFEYFSETQRNKGNFPGRFSGRQFSNSRSEMNVSTLELGDSALYLCASSLVSGQGYEQYFGPGTRLTVT.

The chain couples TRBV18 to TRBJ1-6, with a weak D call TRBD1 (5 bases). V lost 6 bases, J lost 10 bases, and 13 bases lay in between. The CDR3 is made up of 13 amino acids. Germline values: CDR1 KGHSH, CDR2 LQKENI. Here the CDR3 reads CASSTGGGSPLHF. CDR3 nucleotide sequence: TGTGCCAGCTCGACGGGGGGGGGATCACCCCTCCACTTT.

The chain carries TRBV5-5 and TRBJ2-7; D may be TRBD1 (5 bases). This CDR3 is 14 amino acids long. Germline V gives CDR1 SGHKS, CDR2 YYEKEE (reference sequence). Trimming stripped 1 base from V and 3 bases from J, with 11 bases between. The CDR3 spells CASSLIWGFYEQYF. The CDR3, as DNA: TGTGCCAGCAGCTTGATCTGGGGCTTCTACGAGCAGTACTTC.

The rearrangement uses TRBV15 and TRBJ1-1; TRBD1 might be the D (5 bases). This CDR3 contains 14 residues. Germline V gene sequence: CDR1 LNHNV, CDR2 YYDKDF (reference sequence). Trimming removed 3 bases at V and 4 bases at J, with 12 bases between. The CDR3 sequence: CATSRPPGGTEAFF. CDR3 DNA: TGTGCCACCAGCAGGCCCCCCGGGGGCACTGAAGCTTTCTTT.

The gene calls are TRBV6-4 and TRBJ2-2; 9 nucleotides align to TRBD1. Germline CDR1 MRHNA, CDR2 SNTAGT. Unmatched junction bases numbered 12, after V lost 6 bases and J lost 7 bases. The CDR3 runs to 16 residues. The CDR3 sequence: CASSPYPGTGYGELFF. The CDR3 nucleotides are TGTGCCAGCAGCCCTTATCCCGGGACAGGGTACGGGGAGCTGTTTTTT.